One sample yielded the 14 T cell receptor beta chains listed below, sequenced in a study of STAT3 mutations in large granular lymphocyte leukemia (dated by TCRdb to about 2019). The paper as a whole reports these results and caveats: All T-LGLL patients had at least one immunodominant TCRbeta clonotype, and roughly half had multiple immunodominant subclonotypes.

To prepare the library, the immunoSEQ multiplex PCR assay was applied. Entries here come from immuneACCESS through TCRdb and include only in-frame sequences with V and J called. Some clones fail to appear in such tables; in the studies checked, an unresolved V gene covers under half of the shortfall, and the cause of the remainder is unknown. Within this sample are several thousand clones, with around 54% of them counted one time only. Clones ranked in the top ten supply more than 80% of the sample. These receptors have no identified antigens. Sequenced sample: peripheral blood mononuclear cells. These receptors all stem from a man aged 55 to 70 with T-cell large granular lymphocyte leukemia. Some clones in this sample may be carry-over from other donors' samples. The age is the age at diagnosis.

This clone appeared a few times. The chain links TRBV29-1 to TRBJ1-2, with TRBD1 identical over 7 bases. Germline values: CDR1 SQVTM, CDR2 ANQGSEA. J was trimmed by 2 bases and V by 8 bases; bases with no gene match: 2. There are 11 residues in the CDR3. CDR3 in amino acids: CSSGQNYGYTF. In DNA form, the CDR3 reads TGCAGCTCGGGACAGAACTATGGCTACACCTTC.

This clone turned up a few times. The rearrangement joins TRBV5-5 to TRBJ2-7, with D perhaps assigned TRBD1 or TRBD2 (6 bases each). The V gene lost 0 bases and the J gene lost 4 bases, with 14 bases spanning the gap. This CDR3 is 15 amino acids long. Germline V gives CDR1 SGHKS, CDR2 YYEKEE (reference sequence). CDR3 coding DNA: TGTGCCAGCAGCTTGGGGGGGGACACAACATACGAGCAGTACTTC. As protein: CASSLGGDTTYEQYF.

This clone was detected a few times. The chain links TRBV18 to TRBJ1-6; 9 bases match TRBD1. This CDR3 comprises 14 residues. J gave up 14 bases and V 2 bases, and 7 bases lay outside the gene matches. Germline lookup yields CDR1 KGHSH and CDR2 LQKENI. The chain's CDR3 is CASSPGTRDRALHF. DNA of the CDR3: TGTGCCAGCTCACCAGGAACTAGGGACAGGGCCCTCCACTTT. Full variable domain (outside the CDR3, taken from reference TRBV18 and TRBJ1-6): NAGVMQNPRHLVRRRGQEARLRCSPMKGHSHVYWYRQLPEEGLKFMVYLQKENIIDESGMPKERFSAEFPKEGPSILRIQQVVRGDSAAYFCASSPGTRDRALHFGNGTRLTVT.

This clone was counted between two and nine times. This chain joins TRBV18 and TRBJ2-5, with D possibly being TRBD1 or TRBD2 (5 bases each). The V and J ends lost 2 bases and 5 bases respectively, with 12 bases between them. The CDR3 extends over 14 amino acids. Germline CDR1 and CDR2: KGHSH and LQKENI. The chain's CDR3 is CASSPGATGETQYF. In DNA, the CDR3 is TGTGCCAGCTCACCAGGGGCTACGGGGGAGACCCAGTACTTC.

The rearrangement links TRBV13 to TRBJ1-5; perhaps TRBD1 as D (5 bases). CDR3 length equals 14 residues. V was trimmed by 5 bases and J by 3 bases, leaving 11 bases between them. The germline V gene has CDR1 PRHDT and CDR2 FYEKMQ (reference sequence). The CDR3 here is CASSLGTVNQPQHF. In DNA, the CDR3 is TGTGCCAGCAGCCTCGGGACGGTCAATCAGCCCCAGCATTTT.

This chain uses TRBV5-1 with TRBJ2-7; either TRBD1 or TRBD2 may fit D (5 bases each). The germline CDR1 and CDR2 sequences are SGHRS and YFSETQ. V was trimmed by 3 bases and J by 4 bases, leaving 8 bases between them. CDR3 length: 12 residues. The CDR3 loop is CASSWGTYEQYF. The CDR3 nucleotides read TGCGCCAGCAGCTGGGGGACGTACGAGCAGTACTTC.

This clone turned up a few times. The genes are TRBV5-6 and TRBJ1-6; 10 bases agree with TRBD1. There are 16 residues in the CDR3. Germline CDR1 and CDR2: SGHDT and YYEEEE. The trim removed 4 bases at V and 6 bases at J, leaving 7 bases unmatched. The chain's CDR3 is CASSRRDRGSNSPLHF. CDR3 coding DNA: TGTGCCAGCAGCAGACGGGACAGGGGATCTAATTCACCCCTCCACTTT.

The chain recombines TRBV10-2 with TRBJ2-7, with D unclear. Germline CDR1 and CDR2: WSHSY and SAAADI. The CDR3 sequence is 13 residues long. V lost 2 bases and J 1 base, leaving 6 bases between the germline ends. CDR3 nucleotides: TGCGCCAGCAGTGAGCGGTCTTCCTACGAGCAGTACGTC. Protein product: CASSERSSYEQYV.

This chain joins TRBV30 and TRBJ2-5; D remains unclear. Germline CDR1 GTSNPN, CDR2 SVGIG (reference sequence). The length of the CDR3 is 12 residues. V lost 4 bases, J lost 4 bases, and 10 bases lay in between. In nucleotides, the CDR3 is TGTGCCTGGAACCTCGGAAGAGAGACCCAGTACTTC. It specifies CAWNLGRETQYF.

This clone turned up a few times. The rearrangement links TRBV15 to TRBJ1-2; a possible D gene is TRBD1 (5 bases). V lost 8 bases and J 7 bases, leaving 17 bases between the germline ends. The CDR3 has 13 amino acids. The germline CDR1 and CDR2 sequences are LNHNV and YYDKDF (reference sequence). DNA of the CDR3: TGTGCCACCCGGGGGATGGGGACGACTGGCTACACCTTC. Encoded protein: CATRGMGTTGYTF.

This clone was observed a handful of times. CDR3 bases: TGTGCCAGCAGCTTAGGGCAGGGGGCCTATCAGCCCCAGCATTTT. This translates into CASSLGQGAYQPQHF. J is TRBJ1-5 and V is TRBV7-6, with 8 bases fitting TRBD1. CDR1 SGHVS and CDR2 FNYEAQ come from the germline V gene. J lost 5 bases, V lost 1 base, and 4 bases had no gene match. The CDR3 has 15 amino acids.

This clone was seen more than once but under ten times. The chain carries TRBV5-1 and TRBJ1-5; 9 nucleotides align to TRBD1. This CDR3 spans 15 amino acids. Germline assignment: CDR1 SGHRS and CDR2 YFSETQ. After removal of 4 bases from V and 0 bases from J, the junction contained 2 bases not matched to a gene. The CDR3 coding sequence is TGCGCCAGCAGCCCGACAGGGGGTAGCAATCAGCCCCAGCATTTT. It translates to CASSPTGGSNQPQHF.

This clone was detected only a few times. The chain is built from TRBV18 and TRBJ1-4, with TRBD1 matching 7 bases. The CDR3 loop spans 16 amino acids. The germline CDR1 and CDR2 sequences are KGHSH and LQKENI. J was trimmed by 4 bases and V by 2 bases; bases with no gene match: 7. The CDR3 is CASSPAPGQFNEKLFF. For the CDR3, the DNA is TGTGCCAGCTCACCAGCCCCGGGACAGTTTAATGAAAAACTGTTTTTT.

This clone was found a few times. The gene calls are TRBV9 and TRBJ1-6; D is unclear. Germline CDR1 and CDR2: SGDLS and YYNGEE. CDR3 length equals 13 residues. V gave up 3 bases and J gave up 9 bases, with 10 bases separating them. CDR3 residues: CASSAVWGSPLHF. In nucleotides, the CDR3 is TGTGCCAGCAGCGCAGTGTGGGGTTCACCCCTCCACTTT. The entire variable domain, with the rest obtained from reference TRBV9 and TRBJ1-6, is as follows: DSGVTQTPKHLITATGQRVTLRCSPRSGDLSVYWYQQSLDQGLQFLIQYYNGEERAKGNILERFSAQQFPDLHSELNLSSLELGDSALYFCASSAVWGSPLHFGNGTRLTVT.